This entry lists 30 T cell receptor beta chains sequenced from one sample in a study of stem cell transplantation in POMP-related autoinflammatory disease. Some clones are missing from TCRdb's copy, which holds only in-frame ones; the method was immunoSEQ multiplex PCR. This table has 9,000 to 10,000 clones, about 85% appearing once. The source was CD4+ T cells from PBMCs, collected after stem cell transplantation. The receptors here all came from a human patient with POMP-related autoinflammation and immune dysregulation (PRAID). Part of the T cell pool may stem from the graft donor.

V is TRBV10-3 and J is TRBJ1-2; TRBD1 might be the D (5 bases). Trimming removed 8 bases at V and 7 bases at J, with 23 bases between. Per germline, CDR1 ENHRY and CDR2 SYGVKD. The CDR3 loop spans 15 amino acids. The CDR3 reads CAIGGGTPDSAGYTF. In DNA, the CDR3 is TGTGCCATCGGGGGAGGAACCCCCGATTCTGCTGGCTACACCTTC.

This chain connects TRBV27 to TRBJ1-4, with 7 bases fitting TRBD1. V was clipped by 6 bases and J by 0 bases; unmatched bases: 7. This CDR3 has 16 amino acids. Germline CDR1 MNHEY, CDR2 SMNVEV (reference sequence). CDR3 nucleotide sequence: TGTGCCAGCAGGAGAAAGGGACAGTCAACTAATGAAAAACTGTTTTTT. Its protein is CASRRKGQSTNEKLFF.

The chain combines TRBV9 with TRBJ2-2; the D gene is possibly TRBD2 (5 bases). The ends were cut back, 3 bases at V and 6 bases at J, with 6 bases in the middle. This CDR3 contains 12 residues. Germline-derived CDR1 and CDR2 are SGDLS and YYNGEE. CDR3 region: CASSAGAGELFF. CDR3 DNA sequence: TGTGCCAGCAGCGCCGGGGCCGGGGAGCTGTTTTTT.

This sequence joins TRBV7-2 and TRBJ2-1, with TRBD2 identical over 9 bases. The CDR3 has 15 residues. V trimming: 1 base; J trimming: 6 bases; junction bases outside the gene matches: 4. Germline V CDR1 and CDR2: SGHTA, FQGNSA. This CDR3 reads CASSLGSGSVNEQFF. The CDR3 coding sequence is TGTGCCAGCAGCTTAGGTAGCGGGAGCGTCAATGAGCAGTTCTTC.

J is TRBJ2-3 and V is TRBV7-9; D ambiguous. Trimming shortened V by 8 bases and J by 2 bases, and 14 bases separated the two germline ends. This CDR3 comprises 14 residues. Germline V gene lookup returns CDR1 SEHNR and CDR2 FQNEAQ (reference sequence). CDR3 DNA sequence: TGTGCCAGCTGGGCAAACCCGCCCACAGATACGCAGTATTTT. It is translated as CASWANPPTDTQYF.

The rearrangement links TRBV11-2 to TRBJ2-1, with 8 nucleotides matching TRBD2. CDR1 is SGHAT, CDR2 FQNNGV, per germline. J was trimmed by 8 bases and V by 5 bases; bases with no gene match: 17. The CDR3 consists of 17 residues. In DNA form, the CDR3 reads TGTGCCAGCAGCCCCGCAAAGGGGACTAGGACATGGCATGAGCAGTTCTTC. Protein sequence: CASSPAKGTRTWHEQFF. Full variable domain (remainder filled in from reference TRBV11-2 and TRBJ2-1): EAGVAQSPRYKIIEKRQSVAFWCNPISGHATLYWYQQILGQGPKLLIQFQNNGVVDDSQLPKDRFSAERLKGVDSTLKIQPAKLEDSAVYLCASSPAKGTRTWHEQFFGPGTRLTVL.

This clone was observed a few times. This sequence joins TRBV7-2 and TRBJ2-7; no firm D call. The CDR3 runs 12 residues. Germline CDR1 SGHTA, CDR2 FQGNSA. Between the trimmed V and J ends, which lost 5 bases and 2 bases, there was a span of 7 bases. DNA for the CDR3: TGTGCCAGCAGCCTTAGCCCCTACGAGCAGTACTTC. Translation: CASSLSPYEQYF.

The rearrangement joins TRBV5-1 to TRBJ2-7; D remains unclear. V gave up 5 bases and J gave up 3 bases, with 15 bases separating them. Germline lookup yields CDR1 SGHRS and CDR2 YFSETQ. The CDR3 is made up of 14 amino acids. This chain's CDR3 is CASRMDGESYEQYF. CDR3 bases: TGCGCCAGCAGAATGGACGGAGAAAGCTACGAGCAGTACTTC. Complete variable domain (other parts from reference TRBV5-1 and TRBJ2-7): KAGVTQTPRYLIKTRGQQVTLSCSPISGHRSVSWYQQTPGQGLQFLFEYFSETQRNKGNFPGRFSGRQFSNSRSEMNVSTLELGDSALYLCASRMDGESYEQYFGPGTRLTVT.

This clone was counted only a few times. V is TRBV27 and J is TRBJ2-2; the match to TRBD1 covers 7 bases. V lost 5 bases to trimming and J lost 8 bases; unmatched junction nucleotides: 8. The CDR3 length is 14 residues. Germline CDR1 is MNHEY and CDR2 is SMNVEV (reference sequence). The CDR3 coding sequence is TGTGCCAGCAGTACGATAACAGGGGTTGGGGAGCTGTTTTTT. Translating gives CASSTITGVGELFF.

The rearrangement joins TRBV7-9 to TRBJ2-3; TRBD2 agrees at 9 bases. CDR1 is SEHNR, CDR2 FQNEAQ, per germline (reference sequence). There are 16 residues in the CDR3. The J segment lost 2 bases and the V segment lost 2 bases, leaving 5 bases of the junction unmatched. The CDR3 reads CASSLIPSGVTDTQYF. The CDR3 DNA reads TGTGCCAGCAGCTTAATCCCTAGCGGGGTCACAGATACGCAGTATTTT.

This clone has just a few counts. The CDR3 sequence is CASSRRDSYGYEQYF. The CDR3 DNA reads TGTGCCAGCAGTCGCCGGGACAGTTACGGTTACGAGCAGTACTTC. The V call is TRBV28, the J call TRBJ2-7; 7 nucleotides match TRBD1. The germline gives CDR1 MDHEN, CDR2 SYDVKM. The CDR3 contains 15 residues. Trimming took 5 bases from V and 4 from J; bases not matched to a gene: 11.

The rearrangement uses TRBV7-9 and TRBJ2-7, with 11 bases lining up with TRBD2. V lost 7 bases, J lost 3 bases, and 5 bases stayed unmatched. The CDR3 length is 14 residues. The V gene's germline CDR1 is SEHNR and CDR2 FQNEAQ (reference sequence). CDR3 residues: CASNPLAGDYEQYF. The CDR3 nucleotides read TGTGCCAGCAACCCACTAGCGGGAGACTACGAGCAGTACTTC.

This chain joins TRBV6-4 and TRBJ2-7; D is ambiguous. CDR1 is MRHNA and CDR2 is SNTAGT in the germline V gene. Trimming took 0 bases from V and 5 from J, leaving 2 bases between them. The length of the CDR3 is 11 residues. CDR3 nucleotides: TGTGCCAGCAGTGACTCAGACGAGCAGTACTTC. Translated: CASSDSDEQYF.

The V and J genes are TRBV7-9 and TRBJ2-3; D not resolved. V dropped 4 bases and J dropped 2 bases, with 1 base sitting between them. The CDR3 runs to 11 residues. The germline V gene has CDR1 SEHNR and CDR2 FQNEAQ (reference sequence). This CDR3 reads CASSYTDTQYF. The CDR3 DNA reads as TGTGCCAGCAGCTACACAGATACGCAGTATTTT. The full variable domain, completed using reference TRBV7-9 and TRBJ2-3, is DTGVSQNPRHKITKRGQNVTFRCDPISEHNRLYWYRQTLGQGPEFLTYFQNEAQLEKSRLLSDRFSAERPKGSFSTLEIQRTEQGDSAMYLCASSYTDTQYFGPGTRLTVL.

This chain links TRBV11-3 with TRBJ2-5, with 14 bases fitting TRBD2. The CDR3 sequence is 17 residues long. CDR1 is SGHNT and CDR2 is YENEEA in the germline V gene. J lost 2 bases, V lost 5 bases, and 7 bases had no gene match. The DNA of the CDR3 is TGTGCCAGCAGCCTGGGACTAGCGGGAGTAAGGCAAGAGACCCAGTACTTC. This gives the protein CASSLGLAGVRQETQYF. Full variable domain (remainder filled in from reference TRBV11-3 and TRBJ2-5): EAGVVQSPRYKIIEKKQPVAFWCNPISGHNTLYWYLQNLGQGPELLIRYENEEAVDDSQLPKDRFSAERLKGVDSTLKIQPAELGDSAVYLCASSLGLAGVRQETQYFGPGTRLLVL.

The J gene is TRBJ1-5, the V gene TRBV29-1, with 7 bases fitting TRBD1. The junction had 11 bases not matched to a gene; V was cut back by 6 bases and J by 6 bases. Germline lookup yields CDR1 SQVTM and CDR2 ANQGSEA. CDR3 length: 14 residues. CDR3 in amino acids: CSVANTGVAQPQHF. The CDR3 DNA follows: TGCAGCGTCGCGAATACAGGGGTGGCTCAGCCCCAGCATTTT.

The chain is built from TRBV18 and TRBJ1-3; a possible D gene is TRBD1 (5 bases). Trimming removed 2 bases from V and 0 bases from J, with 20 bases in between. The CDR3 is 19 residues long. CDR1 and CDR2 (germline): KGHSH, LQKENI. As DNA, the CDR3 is TGTGCCAGCTCACCAATTATCTGGACATTCGGGAGCTCTGGAAACACCATATATTTT. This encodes CASSPIIWTFGSSGNTIYF.

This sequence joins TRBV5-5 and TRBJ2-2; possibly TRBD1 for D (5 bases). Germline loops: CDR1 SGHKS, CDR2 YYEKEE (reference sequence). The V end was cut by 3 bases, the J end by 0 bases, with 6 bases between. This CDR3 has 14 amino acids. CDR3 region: CASSSTANTGELFF. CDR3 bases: TGTGCCAGCAGCTCGACAGCGAACACCGGGGAGCTGTTTTTT.

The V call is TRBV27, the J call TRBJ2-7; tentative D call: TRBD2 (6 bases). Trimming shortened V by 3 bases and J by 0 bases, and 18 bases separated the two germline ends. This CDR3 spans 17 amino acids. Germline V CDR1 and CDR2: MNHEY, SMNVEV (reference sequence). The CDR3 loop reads CASSFLNLWEDSYEQYF. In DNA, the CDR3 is TGTGCCAGCAGTTTCCTTAATCTGTGGGAGGACTCCTACGAGCAGTACTTC.

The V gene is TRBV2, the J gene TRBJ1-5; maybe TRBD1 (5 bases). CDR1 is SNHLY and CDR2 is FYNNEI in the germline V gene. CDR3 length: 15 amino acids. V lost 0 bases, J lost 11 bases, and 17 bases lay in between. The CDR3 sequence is CASSEARDPSRTQHF. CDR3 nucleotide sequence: TGTGCCAGCAGTGAAGCGCGGGACCCCTCTAGGACCCAGCATTTT. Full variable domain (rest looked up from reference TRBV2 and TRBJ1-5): EPEVTQTPSHQVTQMGQEVILRCVPISNHLYFYWYRQILGQKVEFLVSFYNNEISEKSEIFDDQFSVERPDGSNFTLKIRSTKLEDSAMYFCASSEARDPSRTQHFGDGTRLSIL.

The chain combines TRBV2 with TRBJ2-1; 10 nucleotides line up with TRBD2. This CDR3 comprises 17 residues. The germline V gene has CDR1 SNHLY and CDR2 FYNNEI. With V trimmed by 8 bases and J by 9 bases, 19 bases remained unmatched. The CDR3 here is CASGYLAGEGLWGEQFF. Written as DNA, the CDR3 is TGTGCCAGCGGATATCTAGCGGGGGAGGGATTGTGGGGTGAGCAGTTCTTC. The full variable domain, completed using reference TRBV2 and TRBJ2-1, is EPEVTQTPSHQVTQMGQEVILRCVPISNHLYFYWYRQILGQKVEFLVSFYNNEISEKSEIFDDQFSVERPDGSNFTLKIRSTKLEDSAMYFCASGYLAGEGLWGEQFFGPGTRLTVL.

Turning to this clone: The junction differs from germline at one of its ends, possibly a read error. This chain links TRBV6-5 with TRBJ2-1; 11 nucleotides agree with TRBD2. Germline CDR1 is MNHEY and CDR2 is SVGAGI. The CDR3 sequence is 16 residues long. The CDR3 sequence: CASSYWTSGPSNEQFF. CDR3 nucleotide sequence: TGTGCCAGCAGCTACTGGACTAGCGGGCCCAGCAATGAGCAGTTCTTC.

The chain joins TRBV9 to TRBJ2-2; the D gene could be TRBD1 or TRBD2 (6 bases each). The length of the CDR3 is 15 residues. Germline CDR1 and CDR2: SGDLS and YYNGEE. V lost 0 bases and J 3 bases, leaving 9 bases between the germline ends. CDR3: CASSVGGGHTGELFF. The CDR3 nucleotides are TGTGCCAGCAGCGTAGGTGGGGGGCACACCGGGGAGCTGTTTTTT.

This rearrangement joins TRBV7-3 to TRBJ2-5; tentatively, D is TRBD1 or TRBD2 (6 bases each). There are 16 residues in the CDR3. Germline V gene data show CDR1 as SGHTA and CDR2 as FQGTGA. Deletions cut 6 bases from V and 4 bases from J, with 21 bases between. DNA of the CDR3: TGTGCCAGCAGTCCGAAGACTAGAGGGGGATCAGAGACCCAGTACTTC. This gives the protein CASSPKTRGGSETQYF.

The CDR3 DNA sequence: TGTGCCAGCAGTTACGGGCAGTTCTATGGCTACACCTTC. This codes for CASSYGQFYGYTF. This chain joins TRBV6-5 and TRBJ1-2; D unresolved. This CDR3 has 13 amino acids. Per the germline V gene, CDR1 is MNHEY and CDR2 is SVGAGI. Trimming shortened V by 2 bases and J by 4 bases, and 8 bases separated the two germline ends.

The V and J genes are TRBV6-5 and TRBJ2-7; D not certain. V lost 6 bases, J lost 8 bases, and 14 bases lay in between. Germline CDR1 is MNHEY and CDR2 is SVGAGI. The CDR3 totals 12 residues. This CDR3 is CASSPPQAQQYF. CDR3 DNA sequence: TGTGCCAGCAGCCCCCCCCAGGCCCAGCAGTACTTC.

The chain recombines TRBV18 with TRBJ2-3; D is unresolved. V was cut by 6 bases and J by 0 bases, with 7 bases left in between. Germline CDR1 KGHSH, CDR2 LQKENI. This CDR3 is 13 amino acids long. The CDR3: CASSPPSTDTQYF. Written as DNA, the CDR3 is TGTGCCAGCTCTCCCCCTAGCACAGATACGCAGTATTTT. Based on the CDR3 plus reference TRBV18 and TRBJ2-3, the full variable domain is NAGVMQNPRHLVRRRGQEARLRCSPMKGHSHVYWYRQLPEEGLKFMVYLQKENIIDESGMPKERFSAEFPKEGPSILRIQQVVRGDSAAYFCASSPPSTDTQYFGPGTRLTVL.

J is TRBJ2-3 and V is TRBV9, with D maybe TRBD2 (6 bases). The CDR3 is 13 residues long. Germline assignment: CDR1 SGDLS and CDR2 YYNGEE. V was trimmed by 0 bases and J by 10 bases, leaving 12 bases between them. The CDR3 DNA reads TGTGCCAGCAGCGTAGCTGCGGGGATAGCGCAGTATTTT. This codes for CASSVAAGIAQYF.

CDR3: CASSYRGSGHYGYTF. CDR3 DNA sequence: TGTGCCAGCAGTTACCGGGGGTCAGGGCACTATGGCTACACCTTC. This chain links TRBV6-2 or TRBV6-3 with TRBJ1-2, with TRBD1 as a possible D gene (5 bases). CDR3 length: 15 amino acids. V lost 2 bases and J 3 bases, leaving 13 bases between the germline ends. CDR1 and CDR2 from the germline V gene are MNHEY and SVGEGT.

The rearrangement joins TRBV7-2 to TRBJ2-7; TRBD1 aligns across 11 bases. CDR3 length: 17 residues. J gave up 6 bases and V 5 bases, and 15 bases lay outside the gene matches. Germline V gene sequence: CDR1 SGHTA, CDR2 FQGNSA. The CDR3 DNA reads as TGTGCCAGCAGCCCAGGTCCCGGGACAGGGGGTGAGGGCGAGCAGTACTTC. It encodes CASSPGPGTGGEGEQYF.